Included here is one T cell receptor beta chain sequence, with context. This clone is a singleton in its sample. Its antigen remains unidentified. No per-base quality is available; no much larger clone lies one base away. These data are taken from a study of monozygotic twins with cystic fibrosis (dated by TCRdb to the early 2020s). For the wider study: Barcoded libraries were prepared from three micrograms of fragmented DNA with approximately 15 PCR cycles. On the day of blood sampling, twins were ranked among about 1,100 cohort participants for weight-for-height and for FEVPerc (FEV1 disease centile). To assess genetic influence on V and J gene usage, the study compared TCR beta repertoires within and across 16 monozygotic twin pairs with cystic fibrosis. Ten female and six male twin pairs, aged about 2.0 to 36.4 years (median about 10 years) and mostly children and adolescents, were included in the cohort. Data for three of the twin pairs had been reported previously in another context.

Germline trimming: 3 bases from V, 2 bases from J; junction bases outside gene matches: 2. From the germline V gene, CDR1 is LGHNA and CDR2 is YNFKEQ. From the cysteine up to the phenylalanine, the CDR3 has a length of 15 residues. Just CDR3 DNA is preserved here, 45 bases in frame from base 1. Overall study outcomes, separate from this receptor: Nucleotide-identical clonotype sharing was significantly higher within monozygotic CF twin pairs than between unrelated CF individuals (P = 0.000026, Mann-Whitney). The cohort was small, and no association was found between shared CDR3 numbers and age, concordance or disease severity. The greatest similarity to the co-twin was observed for V gene usage in 13 of 16 pairs and for J usage in 8 of 16 pairs, which suggested genetic constraints. Simpson clonality tended to be low (median roughly 0.0097), which suggests a naive-dominated repertoire, although clonality was higher in the most severely affected patients.

Following the manufacturer's instructions, the researchers used the immunoSEQ immune profiling system to amplify TCR beta CDR3 regions via multiplex PCR. An Illumina NextSeq system was used to carry out the sequencing. Per the original workflow: Sequence data were processed on the immunoSEQ Analyzer platform, and clonality was calculated as the square root of Simpson's index of productive rearrangements. Similarity in V and J usage was quantified by Jensen-Shannon distance, and CDR3 generation probabilities were calculated with OLGA. The immuneACCESS database (August 2020) and VDJdb (December 2020) were searched for shared CDR3 sequences. Held by TCRdb, this immuneACCESS table contains in-frame sequences only and omits some clones. Under half of the omission traces to an unresolved V gene where checked; the cause of the rest is unknown. V and J calls plus clone size are reproduced from that table; the DNA served to infer D and trimming. A total of tens of thousands of clones appear in this sample, approximately 96% of them only once. 2.5% to 3.5% of the sample comes from the top ten.

The twin pairs came from the European Cystic Fibrosis Twin and Sibling Study Cohort, a cohort that recruited patients from over a hundred CF clinics across 14 European countries. Zygosity and CFTR genotype were verified in-house, with zygosity tested by multiplex PCR of nine short tandem repeat loci. Peripheral blood was taken from each twin, and clinical parameters were recorded on the day of blood sampling. Phenol/chloroform extraction was used to isolate genomic DNA from peripheral blood cells, and the DNA was then kept in TE buffer at 4 degrees C. Sequencing was done on a sample of blood. This receptor was obtained from a girl aged 2-10 years with cystic fibrosis. This receptor chain uses TRBV4-2 and TRBJ2-1, and 9 junction bases match TRBD2. The DNA sequence is given as TGTGCCAGCAGCCACCAGCGGGAGGCCTACAATGAGCAGTTCTTC. Its translation is CASSHQREAYNEQFF.